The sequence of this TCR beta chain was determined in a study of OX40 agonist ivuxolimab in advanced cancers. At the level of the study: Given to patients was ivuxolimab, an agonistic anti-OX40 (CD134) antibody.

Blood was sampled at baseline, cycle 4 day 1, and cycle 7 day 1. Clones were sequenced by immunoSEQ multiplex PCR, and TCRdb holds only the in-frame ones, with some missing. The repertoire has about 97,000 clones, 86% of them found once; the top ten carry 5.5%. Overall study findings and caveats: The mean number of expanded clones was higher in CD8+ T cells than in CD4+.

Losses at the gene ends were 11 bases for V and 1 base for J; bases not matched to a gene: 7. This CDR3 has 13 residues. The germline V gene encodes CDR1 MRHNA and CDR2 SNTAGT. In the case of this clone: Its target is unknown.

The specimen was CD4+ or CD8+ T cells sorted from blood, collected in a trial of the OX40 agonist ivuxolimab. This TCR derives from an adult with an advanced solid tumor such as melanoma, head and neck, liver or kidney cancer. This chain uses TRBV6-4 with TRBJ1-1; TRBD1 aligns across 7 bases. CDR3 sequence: CAAQGIQNTEAFF. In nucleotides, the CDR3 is TGTGCCGCACAGGGGATTCAGAACACTGAAGCTTTCTTT.